This TCR beta chain originates from a study of T cells in Graves' hyperthyroidism and ophthalmopathy. Study background: Peripheral blood specimens were obtained at initial diagnosis, prior to any treatment.

Amplified TCR beta CDR3 regions came from RNA transcripts. Using the HTBI primer set, a first-round RT-PCR was run on the TCR CDR3. MiXCR, run by TCRdb on the multiplex PCR reads, gives a single entry per CDR3 protein. Here the sample spans about 690,000 distinct CDR3 sequences, 17% being singletons. A lack of ophthalmopathy progression within 18 months defined stable Graves' hyperthyroidism. Uncontrolled infection, other autoimmune disease, pregnancy or lactation excluded patients. The authors took PBMCs from 10 ml fresh peripheral blood. V was clipped by 3 bases and J by 7 bases; unmatched bases: 4. CDR1 is WSHSY and CDR2 is SAAADI in the germline V gene. The CDR3 runs to 15 residues.

This receptor was taken from a man in his fifties or sixties with Graves' hyperthyroidism. This chain joins TRBV10-2 and TRBJ2-1; TRBD2 agrees at 12 bases. Source material: blood. This CDR3 reads CASSESTSGRNEQFF. The CDR3 DNA reads TGCGCCAGCAGTGAATCGACTAGCGGGAGAAATGAGCAGTTCTTC.